Presented here are 28 T cell receptor beta chains from one specimen sequenced in a study of T cell responses to AZD1222 COVID-19 vaccine. Assay: immunoSEQ multiplex PCR; the TCRdb copy retains only in-frame clones and omits some. This sample has approximately 140,000 clones; about 91% occur once, and the top ten carry more than 1.2%. The input for sequencing was peripheral blood, taken on day 0 of AZD1222 vaccination. These receptors all stem from an adult in good health.

The chain is built from TRBV7-9 and TRBJ1-2; D is unresolved. Germline-derived CDR1 and CDR2 are SEHNR and FQNEAQ (reference sequence). Trimming removed 5 bases at V and 4 bases at J, with 11 bases between. CDR3 length: 13 amino acids. CDR3 sequence reads: CASSPSLSYGYTF. CDR3 sequence (DNA): TGTGCCAGCAGCCCAAGCCTGAGCTATGGCTACACCTTC.

This chain's CDR3 is CASSKIGTSGRAREQFF. For the CDR3, the DNA is TGTGCCAGCAGCAAAATAGGGACTAGCGGGAGGGCTAGAGAGCAGTTCTTC. V is TRBV21-1 and J is TRBJ2-1; whether TRBD2, the table's D call, matches the DNA was not checked. TRBV21-1 is designated a pseudogene. This CDR3 contains 17 residues.

The chain links TRBV19 to TRBJ1-4; TRBD1 might be the D (6 bases). This CDR3 comprises 14 residues. Looked up from germline, CDR1 is LNHDA and CDR2 is SQIVND (reference sequence). V shed 7 bases and J shed 7 bases, with 16 bases lying between them. CDR3 amino acids: CASTTNRVGEKLFF. CDR3 in DNA: TGTGCCAGTACCACGAACAGGGTTGGTGAAAAACTGTTTTTT.

This clone was detected only once. V usage is TRBV4-3 and J usage is TRBJ2-7; D gene ambiguous. The CDR3 consists of 14 residues. Germline values: CDR1 LGHNA, CDR2 YSLEER. V dropped 5 bases and J dropped 1 base, with 12 bases sitting between them. For the CDR3, the DNA is TGCGCCAGCAGCTATGTTTTGAGGTCCTACGAGCAGTACTTC. Its translation is CASSYVLRSYEQYF.

The chain couples TRBV7-6 to TRBJ2-6, with TRBD1 as a possible D gene (5 bases). Germline V gene data show CDR1 as SGHVS and CDR2 as FNYEAQ. V lost 8 bases and J lost 0, with 14 bases in between. CDR3 length equals 16 residues. In nucleotides, the CDR3 is TGTGCCAGCGGCGGACACCGACACTCTGGGGCCAACGTCCTGACTTTC. This translates into CASGGHRHSGANVLTF.

This clone occurred once. The chain is built from TRBV4-1 and TRBJ2-2, with D possibly TRBD2 on 5 matching bases. CDR3 length equals 18 residues. The V and J ends lost 4 bases and 2 bases respectively, with 20 bases between them. The germline V gene has CDR1 MGHRA and CDR2 YSYEKL. The CDR3 reads CASSLALPVRTNTGELFF. The CDR3 DNA sequence: TGCGCCAGCAGCCTAGCCTTGCCGGTCCGGACTAACACCGGGGAGCTGTTTTTT.

The J gene is TRBJ1-1, the V gene TRBV11-3; D remains unclear. This CDR3 is built from 14 residues. Trimming left V 5 bases short and J 1 base short, with 11 bases between. The germline V gene encodes CDR1 SGHNT and CDR2 YENEEA. The DNA for the CDR3 is TGTGCCAGCAGCCCGTTTGGAGCGAACACTGAAGCTTTCTTT. Protein: CASSPFGANTEAFF. Based on the CDR3 plus reference TRBV11-3 and TRBJ1-1, the full variable domain is EAGVVQSPRYKIIEKKQPVAFWCNPISGHNTLYWYLQNLGQGPELLIRYENEEAVDDSQLPKDRFSAERLKGVDSTLKIQPAELGDSAVYLCASSPFGANTEAFFGQGTRLTVV.

The gene calls are TRBV3-1 (or the pseudogene TRBV3-2) and TRBJ1-2, with D possibly matching TRBD1 (6 bases). This CDR3 is built from 14 residues. The V end was cut by 4 bases, the J end by 4 bases, with 13 bases between. The germline V gene encodes CDR1 LGHDT and CDR2 YNNKEL (reference sequence). The CDR3 protein is CASSRGRVTYGYTF. The CDR3 bases are TGTGCCAGCAGCCGGGGGCGCGTTACCTATGGCTACACCTTC.

J is TRBJ2-1 and V is TRBV27, with D hard to call. This CDR3 contains 11 residues. Germline-derived CDR1 and CDR2 are MNHEY and SMNVEV (reference sequence). V shed 2 bases and J shed 7 bases, with 3 bases lying between them. For the CDR3, the DNA is TGTGCCAGCAGTTTAATGAATGAGCAGTTCTTC. Translating gives CASSLMNEQFF.

The gene calls are TRBV4-1 and TRBJ2-1; the D gene is possibly TRBD2 (5 bases). The CDR3 contains 17 residues. CDR1 MGHRA and CDR2 YSYEKL come from the germline V gene. V lost 1 base and J 6 bases, leaving 19 bases between the germline ends. In DNA, the CDR3 is TGCGCCAGCAGCCAAGCGTTGGGAGACATCCGGGCCAATGAGCAGTTCTTC. It translates to CASSQALGDIRANEQFF.

The chain carries TRBV11-3 and TRBJ2-5, with D perhaps matching TRBD2 (6 bases). Looked up from germline, CDR1 is SGHNT and CDR2 is YENEEA. This CDR3 contains 14 residues. V lost 5 bases to trimming and J lost 0 bases, with 10 bases between them. The CDR3: CASSPTRYQETQYF. In nucleotides, the CDR3 is TGTGCCAGCAGCCCGACTAGATACCAAGAGACCCAGTACTTC.

The chain is built from TRBV7-6 and TRBJ1-4; the D gene is possibly TRBD1 (5 bases). Germline V gene sequence: CDR1 SGHVS, CDR2 FNYEAQ. CDR3 length: 16 residues. The ends were cut back, 1 base at V and 4 bases at J, with 13 bases in the middle. CDR3 bases: TGTGCCAGCAGCTTAGGAATAGGGGCCAGTAATGAAAAACTGTTTTTT. It is translated as CASSLGIGASNEKLFF.

CDR3 protein: CASSPRGSTGNTIYF. The CDR3 nucleotides are TGTGCCAGCAGCCCCAGGGGGAGTACTGGAAACACCATATATTTT. The genes are TRBV7-9 and TRBJ1-3, with 7 bases aligning to TRBD1. Germline CDR1 is SEHNR and CDR2 is FQNEAQ (reference sequence). This CDR3 has 15 residues. V shed 5 bases, J shed 2 bases, and the junction held 6 bases outside the gene matches.

This sequence joins TRBV4-3 and TRBJ2-7; D is perhaps TRBD2 (5 bases). The CDR3 extends over 15 amino acids. Germline values: CDR1 LGHNA, CDR2 YSLEER. The V gene lost 0 bases and the J gene lost 3 bases, with 12 bases spanning the gap. The CDR3 bases are TGCGCCAGCAGCCAAGAGCGGGCTAGATTCTACGAGCAGTACTTC. It is translated as CASSQERARFYEQYF.

The chain has TRBV5-1 and TRBJ1-1; D is ambiguous. The V and J ends lost 4 bases and 2 bases respectively, with 9 bases between them. CDR3 length: 13 amino acids. Germline V gene sequence: CDR1 SGHRS, CDR2 YFSETQ. The CDR3 loop reads CASSPVYNTEAFF. The CDR3 DNA reads as TGCGCCAGCAGCCCGGTGTATAACACTGAAGCTTTCTTT. The full variable domain, its missing parts supplied by reference TRBV5-1 and TRBJ1-1, is KAGVTQTPRYLIKTRGQQVTLSCSPISGHRSVSWYQQTPGQGLQFLFEYFSETQRNKGNFPGRFSGRQFSNSRSEMNVSTLELGDSALYLCASSPVYNTEAFFGQGTRLTVV.

The chain has TRBV3-1 (or the pseudogene TRBV3-2) and TRBJ2-3, with a possible D match to TRBD2 (6 bases). The V and J ends lost 0 bases and 3 bases respectively, with 10 bases between them. CDR1 is LGHDT, CDR2 YNNKEL, per germline (reference sequence). The CDR3 loop spans 15 amino acids. As DNA, the CDR3 is TGTGCCAGCAGCCAAGAAGGACTAAGGACAGATACGCAGTATTTT. It is translated as CASSQEGLRTDTQYF.

V gene TRBV6-5 combines with J gene TRBJ1-1, with a weak D call TRBD1 (5 bases). The germline gives CDR1 MNHEY, CDR2 SVGAGI. The CDR3 runs to 14 residues. The V and J ends lost 2 bases and 5 bases respectively, with 12 bases between them. CDR3 DNA sequence: TGTGCCAGCAGTTACGGTTCAGGGTGGACTGAAGCTTTCTTT. Amino acids: CASSYGSGWTEAFF.

The rearrangement uses TRBV6-5 and TRBJ2-7; a possible D gene is TRBD1 (6 bases). V was cut by 8 bases and J by 4 bases, with 9 bases left in between. CDR1 is MNHEY and CDR2 is SVGAGI in the germline V gene. The CDR3 is made up of 11 amino acids. The CDR3 DNA reads TGTGCCAGCGGGACACCTTACGAGCAGTACTTC. Translated, it gives CASGTPYEQYF.

To note about this clone: The sample holds other DNA sequences that translate to the same CDR3. The chain carries TRBV27 and TRBJ1-1, with D hard to call. V lost 6 bases and J 1 base, leaving 9 bases between the germline ends. This CDR3 is built from 13 residues. Germline CDR1 reads MNHEY; CDR2 reads SMNVEV (reference sequence). The CDR3 DNA follows: TGTGCCAGCAGCCCCCGAAGGAACACTGAAGCTTTCTTT. Translated, it gives CASSPRRNTEAFF.

The J gene is TRBJ1-4, the V gene TRBV29-1, with D perhaps matching TRBD1 (6 bases). Germline V gene sequence: CDR1 SQVTM, CDR2 ANQGSEA. CDR3 length equals 14 residues. Trimming shortened V by 7 bases and J by 0 bases, and 12 bases separated the two germline ends. For the CDR3, the DNA is TGCAGCGCCGAGGACAGAGCAACTAATGAAAAACTGTTTTTT. Protein product: CSAEDRATNEKLFF.

V and J are TRBV29-1 and TRBJ2-1; 12 bases align to TRBD2. After removal of 4 bases from V and 4 bases from J, the junction contained 8 bases not matched to a gene. The CDR3 has 16 amino acids. In germline, CDR1 is SQVTM, CDR2 ANQGSEA. Here the CDR3 reads CSVGELAGGHYNEQFF. The CDR3 DNA follows: TGCAGCGTTGGGGAACTAGCGGGAGGACATTACAATGAGCAGTTCTTC.

This clone has a single count. The chain carries TRBV6-4 and TRBJ2-3; TRBD2 matches at 7 bases. This CDR3 spans 14 amino acids. The V segment lost 6 bases and the J segment 5 bases; nucleotides outside the gene matches: 8. Germline CDR1 is MRHNA and CDR2 is SNTAGT. CDR3 residues: CASSPSGGVDTQYF. DNA of the CDR3: TGTGCCAGCAGCCCTAGCGGAGGAGTAGATACGCAGTATTTT.

J is TRBJ2-7 and V is TRBV11-3; D is unclear. Germline V gene lookup returns CDR1 SGHNT and CDR2 YENEEA. Trimming stripped 6 bases from V and 2 bases from J, with 14 bases between. The CDR3 length is 14 residues. The CDR3 DNA reads as TGTGCCAGCAGTCCCATGGGTTCTACCTACGAGCAGTACTTC. The encoded protein is CASSPMGSTYEQYF.

This clone turned up a few times. The genes are TRBV11-2 and TRBJ2-5; TRBD1 matches 7 bases. There are 16 residues in the CDR3. Per germline, CDR1 SGHAT and CDR2 FQNNGV. V was clipped by 6 bases and J by 0 bases; unmatched bases: 10. CDR3 in DNA: TGTGCCAGCAGTCGTCGGGACAGCCTGTACCAAGAGACCCAGTACTTC. Amino acid sequence: CASSRRDSLYQETQYF.

Judged by abundance, this clone is medium-sized. This CDR3 reads CASSQDHGTGGSPLHF. The CDR3 DNA follows: TGCGCCAGCAGCCAAGATCATGGGACAGGGGGCTCACCCCTCCACTTT. The V gene is TRBV4-3, the J gene TRBJ1-6; 12 nucleotides match TRBD1. Trimming cost V 0 bases and J 10 bases; bases outside gene matches: 4. Germline V CDR1 and CDR2: LGHNA, YSLEER. This CDR3 has 16 amino acids.

The chain couples TRBV5-4 to TRBJ1-2; no firm D call. V was clipped by 0 bases and J by 8 bases, with 14 bases between them. CDR3 length: 14 residues. CDR1 SGHNT and CDR2 YYREEE come from the germline V gene (reference sequence). In nucleotides, the CDR3 is TGTGCCAGCAGCTTGGCCCGGGCCCGAAGGGGCTACACCTTC. Translated, it gives CASSLARARRGYTF.

The rearrangement uses TRBV7-9 and TRBJ2-2, with 9 bases fitting TRBD1. The trim removed 7 bases at V and 5 bases at J, leaving 8 bases unmatched. The CDR3 is 15 residues long. CDR1 SEHNR and CDR2 FQNEAQ come from the germline V gene (reference sequence). The CDR3 protein is CASNPGQGGTGELFF. The DNA of the CDR3 is TGTGCCAGCAACCCGGGACAGGGTGGGACCGGGGAGCTGTTTTTT.

This chain links TRBV11-2 with TRBJ2-7; tentative D call: TRBD1 (5 bases). Germline lookup yields CDR1 SGHAT and CDR2 FQNNGV. Trimming removed 5 bases at V and 5 bases at J, with 16 bases between. The CDR3 covers 14 residues. CDR3 sequence reads: CASSPEGATDEQYF. The CDR3 nucleotides read TGTGCCAGCAGCCCGGAAGGGGCTACGGACGAGCAGTACTTC.